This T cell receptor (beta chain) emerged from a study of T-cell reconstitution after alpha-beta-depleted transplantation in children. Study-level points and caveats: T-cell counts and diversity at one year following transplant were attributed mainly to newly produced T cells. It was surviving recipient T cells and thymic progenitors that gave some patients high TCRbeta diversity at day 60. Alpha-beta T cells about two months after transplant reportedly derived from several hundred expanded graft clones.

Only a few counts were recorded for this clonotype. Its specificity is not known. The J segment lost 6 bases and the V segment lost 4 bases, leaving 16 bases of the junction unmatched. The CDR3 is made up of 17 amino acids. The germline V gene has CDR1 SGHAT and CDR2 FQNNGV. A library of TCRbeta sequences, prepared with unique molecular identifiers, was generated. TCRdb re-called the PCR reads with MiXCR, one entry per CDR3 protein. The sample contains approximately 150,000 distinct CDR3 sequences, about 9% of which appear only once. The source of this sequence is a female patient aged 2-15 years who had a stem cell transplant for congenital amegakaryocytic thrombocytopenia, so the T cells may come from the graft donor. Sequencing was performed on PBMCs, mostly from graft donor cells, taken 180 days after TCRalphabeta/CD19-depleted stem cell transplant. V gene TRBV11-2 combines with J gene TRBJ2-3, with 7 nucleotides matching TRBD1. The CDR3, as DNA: TGTGCCAGCAGCTCACTCGGGCCTAGTTACAGGGGTGATACGCAGTATTTT. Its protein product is CASSSLGPSYRGDTQYF.